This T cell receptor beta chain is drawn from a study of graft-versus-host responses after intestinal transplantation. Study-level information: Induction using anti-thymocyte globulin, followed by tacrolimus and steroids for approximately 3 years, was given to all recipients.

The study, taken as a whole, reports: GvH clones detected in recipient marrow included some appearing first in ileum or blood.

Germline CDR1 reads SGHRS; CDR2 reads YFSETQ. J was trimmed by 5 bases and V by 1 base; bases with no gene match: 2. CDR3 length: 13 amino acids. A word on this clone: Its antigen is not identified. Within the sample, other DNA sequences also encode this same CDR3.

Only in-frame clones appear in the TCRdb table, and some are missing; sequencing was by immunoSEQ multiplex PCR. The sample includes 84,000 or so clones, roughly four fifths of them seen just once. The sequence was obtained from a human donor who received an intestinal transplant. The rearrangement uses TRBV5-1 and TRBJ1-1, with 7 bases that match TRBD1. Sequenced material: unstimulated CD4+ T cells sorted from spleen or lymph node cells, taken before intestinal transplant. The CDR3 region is CASSLTGDTEAFF. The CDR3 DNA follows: TGCGCCAGCAGCTTGACAGGGGATACTGAAGCTTTCTTT.